The 16 T cell receptor beta chains below all came from one sample that was sequenced in a study of identical twins. One entry per CDR3 protein, called by TCRdb with MiXCR from the 5' RACE reads. Among about 730,000 distinct CDR3 sequences listed, about 20% were seen once. This same sample was also taken into another study, of T cells expressing NK-cell markers.

The source material was PBMCs. Receptor source: a woman younger than 30 in good health.

This clonotype has more than one count but fewer than ten. This sequence joins TRBV12-3 or TRBV12-4 and TRBJ1-1; no definite D call. Trimming took 5 bases from V and 9 from J, leaving 7 bases between them. The CDR3 has 10 residues. CDR3 loop: CASSQEKAFF. CDR3 nucleotide sequence: TGTGCCAGCAGTCAGGAGAAAGCTTTCTTT.

The chain is built from TRBV4-3 and TRBJ1-4; TRBD1 matches at 7 bases. Germline V gene sequence: CDR1 LGHNA, CDR2 YSLEER. J gave up 4 bases and V 4 bases, and 3 bases lay outside the gene matches. This CDR3 spans 14 amino acids. The CDR3 loop is CASSRDSHNEKLFF. The CDR3 nucleotides are TGCGCCAGCAGCCGGGACAGCCATAATGAAAAACTGTTTTTT.

The chain couples TRBV15 to TRBJ2-3, with D perhaps TRBD1 or TRBD2 (5 bases each). The germline V and J ends were trimmed by 8 bases and 2 bases, with 11 bases remaining between them. Looked up from germline, CDR1 is LNHNV and CDR2 is YYDKDF (reference sequence). The CDR3 has 13 residues. The CDR3 protein is CATAPGPTDTQYF. The CDR3 region has the DNA TGTGCCACCGCCCCGGGGCCCACAGATACGCAGTATTTT.

This clonotype was detected a few times. This chain connects TRBV4-3 to TRBJ2-3; TRBD2 matches 10 bases. V trimming: 5 bases; J trimming: 3 bases; junction bases outside the gene matches: 5. The CDR3 totals 15 residues. Germline V gene sequence: CDR1 LGHNA, CDR2 YSLEER. CDR3 amino acids: CASSVLSGRTDTQYF. CDR3 bases: TGCGCCAGCAGCGTTCTTAGCGGGAGGACAGATACGCAGTATTTT.

This clonotype showed up just a few times. The rearrangement links TRBV7-2 to TRBJ2-1; D not certain. Trimming pared 5 bases from V and 2 bases from J, leaving 13 bases between. The CDR3 is 15 amino acids. Germline assignment: CDR1 SGHTA and CDR2 FQGNSA. CDR3 sequence (DNA): TGTGCCAGCAGCCCAGGCGGCGGTGCCTACAATGAGCAGTTCTTC. Translated, it gives CASSPGGGAYNEQFF.

This clonotype was recorded a few times. V and J are TRBV2 and TRBJ2-6; no reliable D call. The CDR3 extends over 14 amino acids. Germline V CDR1 and CDR2: SNHLY, FYNNEI. V lost 4 bases and J lost 0, with 4 bases in between. This CDR3 reads CASSGDSGANVLTF. The CDR3, as DNA: TGTGCCAGCAGTGGCGACTCTGGGGCCAACGTCCTGACTTTC.

The chain combines TRBV7-2 with TRBJ2-2; D is possibly TRBD2 (5 bases). CDR1 is SGHTA, CDR2 FQGNSA, per germline. This CDR3 is 12 amino acids long. V was cut by 11 bases and J by 0 bases, with 7 bases left in between. This CDR3 reads CALRANTGELFF. CDR3 DNA sequence: TGTGCCCTGCGGGCGAACACCGGGGAGCTGTTTTTT.

In this sample, this clonotype turned up a few times. This sequence joins TRBV5-1 and TRBJ2-3; 12 bases are shared with TRBD2. The V and J ends lost 1 base and 7 bases, in that order; junction bases with no gene match: 7. CDR1 is SGHRS, CDR2 YFSETQ, per germline. The CDR3 runs to 16 residues. This chain's CDR3 is CASSLRLAGGRNTQYF. In nucleotides, the CDR3 is TGCGCCAGCAGCTTGAGGCTAGCGGGAGGGAGGAATACGCAGTATTTT.

This rearrangement joins TRBV5-1 to TRBJ1-2; perhaps TRBD1 as D (5 bases). Germline V lookup: CDR1 SGHRS, CDR2 YFSETQ. Trimming took off 0 bases at V and 2 bases at J, with 11 bases between the two ends. The length of the CDR3 is 15 residues. The CDR3 DNA reads TGCGCCAGCAGCTTGGGGGACCCAAGGAACTATGGCTACACCTTC. It specifies CASSLGDPRNYGYTF.

The V gene is TRBV11-2, the J gene TRBJ1-1, with D unresolved. Trimming removed 3 bases from V and 4 bases from J, with 6 bases in between. CDR3 length: 12 residues. In germline, CDR1 is SGHAT, CDR2 FQNNGV. The CDR3 here is CASSLSVTEAFF. The CDR3 DNA follows: TGTGCCAGCAGCTTGTCCGTCACTGAAGCTTTCTTT.

The chain has TRBV12-3 or TRBV12-4 and TRBJ2-2; 8 positions match TRBD1. The CDR3 spans 16 residues. Losses at the gene ends were 5 bases for V and 0 bases for J; bases not matched to a gene: 5. In nucleotides, the CDR3 is TGTGCCAGCAGTCGACAGGGGATCCCGAACACCGGGGAGCTGTTTTTT. Protein sequence: CASSRQGIPNTGELFF.

This clonotype has only a few counts. The V call is TRBV10-3, the J call TRBJ2-7, with D possibly being TRBD1 (5 bases). CDR3 length: 13 residues. CDR1 and CDR2 (germline): ENHRY, SYGVKD. Trimming took 3 bases from V and 5 from J, leaving 11 bases between them. The CDR3, as DNA: TGTGCCATCAGTGAAGTGGTCAGGGACGAGCAGTACTTC. Encoded protein: CAISEVVRDEQYF.

This clonotype turned up a few times. The J gene is TRBJ2-3, the V gene TRBV6-1; TRBD2 agrees at 13 bases. The length of the CDR3 is 16 residues. Germline lookup yields CDR1 MNHNS and CDR2 SASEGT. V was clipped by 7 bases and J by 4 bases; unmatched bases: 8. CDR3 DNA sequence: TGTGCCAGCAACCGACTAGCGGGGGGTGCCGCAGATACGCAGTATTTT. Its translation: CASNRLAGGAADTQYF.

The count of this clonotype is one. The rearrangement uses TRBV6-2 or TRBV6-3 and TRBJ2-3, with 15 bases identical to TRBD2. Germline V CDR1 and CDR2: MNHEY, SVGEGT. J lost 4 bases, V lost 8 bases, and 4 bases had no gene match. The CDR3 spans 15 residues. CDR3 nucleotides: TGTGCCAGCCAAAGGACTAGCGGGAGGGCAGATACGCAGTATTTT. It translates to CASQRTSGRADTQYF.

This clonotype was detected many times. V and J are TRBV20-1 and TRBJ2-1; D remains ambiguous. Germline loops: CDR1 DFQATT, CDR2 SNEGSKA (reference sequence). The CDR3 has 10 amino acids. V lost 3 bases to trimming and J lost 9 bases, with 6 bases between them. DNA of the CDR3: TGCAGTGCTAGTGTTGGTGAGCAGTTCTTC. As protein: CSASVGEQFF.

The chain recombines TRBV7-9 with TRBJ2-3; 7 positions match TRBD1. There are 16 residues in the CDR3. V trimming: 5 bases; J trimming: 2 bases; junction bases outside the gene matches: 10. CDR1 and CDR2 (germline): SEHNR, FQNEAQ (reference sequence). Here the CDR3 DNA reads TGTGCCAGCAGCCACACCGGACAGGCGAACACAGATACGCAGTATTTT. Translated, it gives CASSHTGQANTDTQYF.